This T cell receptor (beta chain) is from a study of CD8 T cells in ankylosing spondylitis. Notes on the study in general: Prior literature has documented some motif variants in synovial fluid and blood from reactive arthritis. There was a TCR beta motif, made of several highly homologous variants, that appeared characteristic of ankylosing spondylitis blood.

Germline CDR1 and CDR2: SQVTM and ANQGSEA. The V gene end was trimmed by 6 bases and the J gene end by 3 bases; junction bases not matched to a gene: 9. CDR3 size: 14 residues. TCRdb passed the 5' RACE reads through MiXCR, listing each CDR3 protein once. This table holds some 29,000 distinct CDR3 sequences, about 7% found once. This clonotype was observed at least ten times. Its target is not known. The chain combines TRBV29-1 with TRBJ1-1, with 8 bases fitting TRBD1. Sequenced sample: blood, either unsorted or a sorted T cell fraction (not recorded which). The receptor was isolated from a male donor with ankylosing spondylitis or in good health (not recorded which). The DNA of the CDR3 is TGCAGCGTAAACAGGGGGGGGATGGACACTGAAGCTTTCTTT. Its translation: CSVNRGGMDTEAFF.